The 5 T cell receptor beta chains reported below all come from one sample, sequenced in a study of blood T cell repertoires in COVID-19. Assay: immunoSEQ multiplex PCR; the TCRdb copy retains only in-frame clones and omits some. The table has 540,000 or so clones, about 89% seen once; the top ten hold roughly 7.3%. Sequencing was done on a sample of peripheral blood. The receptor source for this set is a woman aged 50 to 60 with COVID-19, enrolled during active disease.

This chain joins TRBV7-2 and TRBJ2-3; D is unclear. The V and J ends lost 0 bases and 11 bases respectively, with 15 bases between them. CDR3 size: 14 residues. In germline, CDR1 is SGHTA, CDR2 FQGNSA. The CDR3 DNA reads as TGTGCCAGCAGCTTAGCCCCCTCCCGAAGAGAGCAGTATTTT. This encodes CASSLAPSRREQYF.

The rearrangement links TRBV6-6 to TRBJ2-1; TRBD2 matches at 9 bases. This CDR3 contains 14 residues. J was trimmed by 2 bases and V by 8 bases; bases with no gene match: 4. CDR1 and CDR2 from the germline V gene are MNHNY and SVGAGI (reference sequence). CDR3 nucleotide sequence: TGTGCCAGCCTCCCTAGCGGGACCTACAATGAGCAGTTCTTC. Encoded protein: CASLPSGTYNEQFF.

This clone was observed a single time. The V gene is TRBV30, the J gene TRBJ1-2; 9 bases are shared with TRBD1. CDR1 and CDR2 from the germline V gene are GTSNPN and SVGIG (reference sequence). Unmatched junction bases numbered 8, after V lost 2 bases and J lost 7 bases. This CDR3 is built from 14 residues. For the CDR3, the DNA is TGTGCCTGGAGTATTGTACAGGGGGCCGGTGGCTACACCTTC. It codes for CAWSIVQGAGGYTF. Full variable domain (missing parts from reference TRBV30 and TRBJ1-2): SQTIHQWPATLVQPVGSPLSLECTVEGTSNPNLYWYRQAAGRGLQLLFYSVGIGQISSEVPQNLSASRPQDRQFILSSKKLLLSDSGFYLCAWSIVQGAGGYTFGSGTRLTVV.

The chain employs TRBV25-1 and TRBJ1-4, with D possibly being TRBD1 (6 bases). Trimming cost V 1 base and J 3 bases, with 9 bases left between them. The CDR3 contains 15 residues. CDR1 and CDR2 from the germline V gene are MGHDK and SYGVNS. CDR3 protein: CASSELGGANEKLFF. Written as DNA, the CDR3 is TGTGCCAGCAGTGAATTAGGGGGGGCTAATGAAAAACTGTTTTTT.

The V and J genes are TRBV12-3 or TRBV12-4 and TRBJ1-6, with unresolved D. There are 12 residues in the CDR3. Trimming left V 8 bases short and J 10 bases short, with 12 bases between. The CDR3 loop is CASSWGGSPLHF. CDR3 DNA: TGTGCCAGCTCGTGGGGAGGCTCACCCCTCCACTTT.